Listed here are 9 T cell receptor beta chains from one sample, sequenced in a study of T cells after yellow fever vaccination. Each CDR3 protein is one row after TCRdb ran MiXCR on the 5' RACE reads. The sample yields under 550,000 distinct CDR3 sequences, 20% to 25% seen once. The source was PBMCs, collected 20 to 25 days after the first yellow fever vaccination. The receptor source for this set is a man between 18 and 35 years old who received the YFV17D yellow fever vaccine.

This clonotype occurred a few times. The chain combines TRBV24-1 with TRBJ2-4, with D perhaps being TRBD1 or TRBD2 (5 bases each). Germline V gives CDR1 KGHDR, CDR2 SFDVKD. The germline V and J ends were trimmed by 3 bases and 9 bases, with 11 bases remaining between them. This CDR3 spans 13 amino acids. CDR3 in amino acids: CATSDGGRGIQYF. The DNA for the CDR3 is TGTGCCACCAGTGATGGGGGTAGAGGCATTCAGTACTTC.

This chain joins TRBV4-3 and TRBJ1-2; the match to TRBD1 covers 8 bases. Germline CDR1 reads LGHNA; CDR2 reads YSLEER. J was trimmed by 1 base and V by 2 bases; bases with no gene match: 3. The CDR3 has 15 amino acids. The CDR3 DNA is TGCGCCAGCAGCCAATTTGACAGGGGTAACTATGGCTACACCTTC. Protein: CASSQFDRGNYGYTF.

J is TRBJ2-5 and V is TRBV12-3 or TRBV12-4; no reliable D call. Trimming stripped 2 bases from V and 3 bases from J, with 7 bases between. This CDR3 spans 13 amino acids. The CDR3 here is CASSLLREETQYF. DNA of the CDR3: TGTGCCAGCAGTTTACTTAGGGAAGAGACCCAGTACTTC.

J is TRBJ2-3 and V is TRBV5-1, with no clear D. The CDR3 loop spans 15 amino acids. Germline V gene data show CDR1 as SGHRS and CDR2 as YFSETQ. V was trimmed by 0 bases and J by 2 bases, leaving 10 bases between them. Written as DNA, the CDR3 is TGCGCCAGCAGCTTGGATCCTCCGACCACAGATACGCAGTATTTT. It yields the protein CASSLDPPTTDTQYF.

V is TRBV12-3 or TRBV12-4 and J is TRBJ2-4; perhaps TRBD2 as D (5 bases). V gave up 7 bases and J gave up 0 bases, with 13 bases separating them. The CDR3 sequence is 15 residues long. The CDR3 bases are TGTGCCAGCACTCCTACCCGGGAAGCCAAAAACATTCAGTACTTC. Its translation is CASTPTREAKNIQYF.

This clonotype was seen more than once but under ten times. The CDR3, as DNA: TGCAGTGCAAAACTAGCGGGGGGTACCGGAGGGGGTACGCAGTATTTT. Amino acid sequence: CSAKLAGGTGGGTQYF. The chain employs TRBV20-1 and TRBJ2-3; TRBD2 matches at 12 bases. The V and J ends lost 6 bases and 8 bases, in that order; junction bases with no gene match: 15. Germline CDR1 DFQATT, CDR2 SNEGSKA (reference sequence). The CDR3 has 16 residues.

This rearrangement joins TRBV28 to TRBJ2-7; D is possibly TRBD1 (6 bases). V was trimmed by 7 bases and J by 1 base, leaving 8 bases between them. The CDR3 extends over 12 amino acids. The germline gives CDR1 MDHEN, CDR2 SYDVKM. CDR3: CASNTGSYEQYV. DNA of the CDR3: TGTGCCAGCAATACAGGGTCCTACGAGCAGTACGTC.

This clonotype was detected a few times. The rearrangement uses TRBV7-2 and TRBJ2-5; D not certain. The CDR3 runs 17 residues. Trimming removed 1 base at V and 4 bases at J, with 19 bases between. Per the germline V gene, CDR1 is SGHTA and CDR2 is FQGNSA. The CDR3 nucleotides are TGTGCCAGCAGCTTAGGGGTCCAGGAATGGGTCGGAGAGACCCAGTACTTC. Encoded protein: CASSLGVQEWVGETQYF.

In DNA, the CDR3 is TGTGCCAGCAGCTTAGATGTGCGTGTCGACGTC. Protein sequence: CASSLDVRVDV. The chain has TRBV7-6 and TRBJ2-7; no clear D. The germline CDR1 and CDR2 sequences are SGHVS and FNYEAQ. The CDR3 is 11 residues long.